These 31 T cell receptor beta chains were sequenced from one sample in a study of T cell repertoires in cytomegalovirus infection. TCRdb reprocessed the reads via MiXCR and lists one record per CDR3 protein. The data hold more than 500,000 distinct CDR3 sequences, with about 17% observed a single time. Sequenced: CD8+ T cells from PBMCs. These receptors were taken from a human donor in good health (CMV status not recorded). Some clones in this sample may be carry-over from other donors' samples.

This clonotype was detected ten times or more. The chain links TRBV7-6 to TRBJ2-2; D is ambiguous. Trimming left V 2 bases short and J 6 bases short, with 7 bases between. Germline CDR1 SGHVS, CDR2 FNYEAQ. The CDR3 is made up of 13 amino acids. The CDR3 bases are TGTGCCAGCAGCTTAAGGGTCCCCGGGGAGCTGTTTTTT. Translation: CASSLRVPGELFF.

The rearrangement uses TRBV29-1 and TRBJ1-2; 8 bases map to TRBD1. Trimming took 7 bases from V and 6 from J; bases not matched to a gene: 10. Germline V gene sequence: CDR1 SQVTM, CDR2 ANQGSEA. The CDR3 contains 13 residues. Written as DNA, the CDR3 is TGCAGCGGAGAGTGGACAGGGCACCATGGCTACACCTTC. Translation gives CSGEWTGHHGYTF.

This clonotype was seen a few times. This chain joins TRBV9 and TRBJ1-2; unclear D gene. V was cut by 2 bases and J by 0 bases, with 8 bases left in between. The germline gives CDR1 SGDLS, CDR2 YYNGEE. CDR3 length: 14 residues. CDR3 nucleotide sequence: TGTGCCAGCAGCGTGGGCCTCACTAACTATGGCTACACCTTC. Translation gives CASSVGLTNYGYTF.

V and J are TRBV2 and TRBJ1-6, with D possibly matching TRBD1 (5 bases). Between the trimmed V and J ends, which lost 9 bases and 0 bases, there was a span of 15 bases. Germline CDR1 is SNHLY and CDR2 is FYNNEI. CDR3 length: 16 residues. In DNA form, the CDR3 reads TGTGCCAGTGCAGGAGGGACGAGCTCCTATAATTCACCCCTCCACTTT. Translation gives CASAGGTSSYNSPLHF. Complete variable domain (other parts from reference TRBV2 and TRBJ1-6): EPEVTQTPSHQVTQMGQEVILRCVPISNHLYFYWYRQILGQKVEFLVSFYNNEISEKSEIFDDQFSVERPDGSNFTLKIRSTKLEDSAMYFCASAGGTSSYNSPLHFGNGTRLTVT.

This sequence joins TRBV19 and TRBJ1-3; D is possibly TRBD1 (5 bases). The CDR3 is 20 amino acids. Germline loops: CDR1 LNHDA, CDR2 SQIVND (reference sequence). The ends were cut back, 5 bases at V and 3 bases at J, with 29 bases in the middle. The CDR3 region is CASSSRGPGPISGFGNTIYF. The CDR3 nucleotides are TGTGCCAGTAGTTCCCGGGGCCCAGGGCCAATCTCTGGCTTTGGAAACACCATATATTTT.

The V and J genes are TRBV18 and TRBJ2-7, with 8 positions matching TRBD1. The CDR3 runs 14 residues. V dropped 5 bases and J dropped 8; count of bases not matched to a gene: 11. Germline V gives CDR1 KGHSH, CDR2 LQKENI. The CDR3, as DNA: TGTGCCAGCTCAGCGGACAGGGTACTCTCACAGCAGTACTTC. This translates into CASSADRVLSQQYF.

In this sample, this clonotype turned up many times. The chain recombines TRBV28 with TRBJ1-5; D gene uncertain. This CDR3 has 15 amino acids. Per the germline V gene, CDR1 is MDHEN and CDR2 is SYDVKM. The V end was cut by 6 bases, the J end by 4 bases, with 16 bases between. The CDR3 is CASRQTVAENQPQHF. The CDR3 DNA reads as TGTGCCAGCAGACAGACCGTGGCCGAGAATCAGCCCCAGCATTTT.

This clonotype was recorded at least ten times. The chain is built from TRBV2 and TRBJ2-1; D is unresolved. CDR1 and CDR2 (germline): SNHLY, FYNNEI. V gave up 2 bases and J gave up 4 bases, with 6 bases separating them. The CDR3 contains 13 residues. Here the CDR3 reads CASSEPGYNEQFF. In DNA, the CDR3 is TGTGCCAGCAGTGAACCCGGATACAATGAGCAGTTCTTC.

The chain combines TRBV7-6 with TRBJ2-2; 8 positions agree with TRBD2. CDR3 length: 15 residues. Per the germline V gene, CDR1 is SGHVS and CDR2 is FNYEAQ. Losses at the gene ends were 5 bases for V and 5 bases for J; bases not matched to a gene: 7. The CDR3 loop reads CASSARRGVTGELFF. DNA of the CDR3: TGTGCCAGCAGCGCCAGGCGGGGGGTGACCGGGGAGCTGTTTTTT.

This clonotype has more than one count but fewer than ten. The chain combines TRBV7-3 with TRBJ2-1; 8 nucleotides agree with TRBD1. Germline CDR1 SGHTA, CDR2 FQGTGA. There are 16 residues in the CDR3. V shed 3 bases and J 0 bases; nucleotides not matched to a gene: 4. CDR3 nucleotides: TGTGCCAGCAGCTTTTCCGGACAGGGCTCCTACAATGAGCAGTTCTTC. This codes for CASSFSGQGSYNEQFF.

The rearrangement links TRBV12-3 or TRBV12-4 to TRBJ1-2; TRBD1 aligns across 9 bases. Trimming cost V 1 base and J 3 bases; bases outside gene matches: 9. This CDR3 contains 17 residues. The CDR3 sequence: CASSLGNTGGSDYGYTF. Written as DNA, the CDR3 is TGTGCCAGCAGTTTAGGGAATACAGGGGGCTCTGACTATGGCTACACCTTC.

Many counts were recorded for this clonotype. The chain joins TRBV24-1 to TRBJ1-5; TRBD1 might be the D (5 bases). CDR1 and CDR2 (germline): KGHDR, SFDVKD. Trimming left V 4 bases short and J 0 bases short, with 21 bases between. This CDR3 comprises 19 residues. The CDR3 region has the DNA TGTGCCACCAGTGACCTCGACAGTATAGGTTGTTATAGCAATCAGCCCCAGCATTTT. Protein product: CATSDLDSIGCYSNQPQHF.

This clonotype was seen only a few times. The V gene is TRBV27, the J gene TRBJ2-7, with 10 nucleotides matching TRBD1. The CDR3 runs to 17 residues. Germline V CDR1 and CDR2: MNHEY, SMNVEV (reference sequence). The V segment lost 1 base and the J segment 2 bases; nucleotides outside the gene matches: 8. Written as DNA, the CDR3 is TGTGCCAGCAGTTTATTCCCCTCCGGGACAGGGGCCTACGAGCAGTACTTC. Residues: CASSLFPSGTGAYEQYF.

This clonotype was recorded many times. This CDR3 is CASSPWTGVTDTQYF. The CDR3 bases are TGTGCCAGCAGCCCCTGGACTGGGGTCACAGATACGCAGTATTTT. The chain carries TRBV7-8 and TRBJ2-3; maybe TRBD2 (5 bases). V lost 5 bases and J 2 bases, leaving 14 bases between the germline ends. This CDR3 is 15 amino acids long. From germline, CDR1 is SGHVS and CDR2 FQNEAQ.

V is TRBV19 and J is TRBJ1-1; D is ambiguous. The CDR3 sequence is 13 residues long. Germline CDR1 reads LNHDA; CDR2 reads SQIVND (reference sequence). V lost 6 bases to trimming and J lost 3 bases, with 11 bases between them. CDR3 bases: TGTGCCAGTAGCTCCAACATGGACACTGAAGCTTTCTTT. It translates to CASSSNMDTEAFF.

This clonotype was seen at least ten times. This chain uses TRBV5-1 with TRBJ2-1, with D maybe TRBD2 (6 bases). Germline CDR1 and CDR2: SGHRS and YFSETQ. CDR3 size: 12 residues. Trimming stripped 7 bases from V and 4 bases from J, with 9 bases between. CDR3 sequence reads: CASRAGYNEQFF. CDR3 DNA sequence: TGCGCCAGCCGGGCGGGGTACAATGAGCAGTTCTTC.

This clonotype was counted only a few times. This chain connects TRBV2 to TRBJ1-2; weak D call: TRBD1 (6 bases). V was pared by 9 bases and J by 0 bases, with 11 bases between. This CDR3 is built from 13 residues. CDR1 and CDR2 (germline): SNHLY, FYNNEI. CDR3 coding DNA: TGTGCCAGATGGGACAACGCTAACTATGGCTACACCTTC. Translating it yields CARWDNANYGYTF.

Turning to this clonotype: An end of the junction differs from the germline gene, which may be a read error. Written as DNA, the CDR3 is TGCGCCAGCAGTGAGTCTCCGGGCACGAACACTGAAGCTTTCTTT. Its translation is CASSESPGTNTEAFF. The V gene is TRBV6-9, the J gene TRBJ1-1; D unresolved. This CDR3 contains 15 residues. Germline CDR1 MNHGY, CDR2 SVAAGI.

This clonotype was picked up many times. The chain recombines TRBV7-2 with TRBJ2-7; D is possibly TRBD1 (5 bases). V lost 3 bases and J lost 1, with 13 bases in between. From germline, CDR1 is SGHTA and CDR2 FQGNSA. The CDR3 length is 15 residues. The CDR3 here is CASSFDWGSSYEQYF. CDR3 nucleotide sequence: TGTGCCAGCAGCTTCGACTGGGGCAGTTCCTACGAGCAGTACTTC.

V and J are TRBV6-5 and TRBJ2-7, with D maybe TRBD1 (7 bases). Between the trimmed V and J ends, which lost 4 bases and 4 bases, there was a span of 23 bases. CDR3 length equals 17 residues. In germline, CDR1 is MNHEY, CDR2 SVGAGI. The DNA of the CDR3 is TGTGCCAGCAGTTTGACCCCGACAGGGAGGACTGTTTACGAGCAGTACTTC. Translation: CASSLTPTGRTVYEQYF.

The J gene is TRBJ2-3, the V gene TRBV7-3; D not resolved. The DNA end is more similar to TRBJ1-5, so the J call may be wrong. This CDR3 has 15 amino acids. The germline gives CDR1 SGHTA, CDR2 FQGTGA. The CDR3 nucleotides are TGTGCCAGCAGTGGACTAGCGGGAGGCACAGATACGCAGCATTTT. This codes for CASSGLAGGTDTQHF.

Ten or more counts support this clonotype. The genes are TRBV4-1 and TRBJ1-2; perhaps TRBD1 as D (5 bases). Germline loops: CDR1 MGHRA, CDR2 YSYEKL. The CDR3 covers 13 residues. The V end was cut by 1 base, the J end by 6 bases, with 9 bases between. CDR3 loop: CASSQGRGDGYTF. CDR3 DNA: TGCGCCAGCAGCCAAGGTAGAGGGGATGGCTACACCTTC.

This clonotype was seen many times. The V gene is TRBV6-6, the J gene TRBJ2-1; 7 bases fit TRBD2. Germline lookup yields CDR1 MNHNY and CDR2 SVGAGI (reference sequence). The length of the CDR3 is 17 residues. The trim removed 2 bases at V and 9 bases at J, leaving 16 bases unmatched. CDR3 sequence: CASSYVLRERVLGEQFF. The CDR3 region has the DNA TGTGCCAGCAGTTACGTATTGCGGGAGAGGGTTTTGGGTGAGCAGTTCTTC.

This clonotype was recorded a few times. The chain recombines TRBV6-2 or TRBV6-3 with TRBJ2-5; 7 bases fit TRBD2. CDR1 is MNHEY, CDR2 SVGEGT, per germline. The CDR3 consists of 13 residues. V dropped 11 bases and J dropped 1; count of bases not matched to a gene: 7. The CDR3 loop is CAHAGGGQETQYF. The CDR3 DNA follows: TGTGCCCACGCTGGGGGGGGCCAAGAGACCCAGTACTTC.

The CDR3 DNA is TGTGCCAGCTACGGACAGGGGGCACACGAGCAGTACTTC. Its translation: CASYGQGAHEQYF. This chain connects TRBV18 to TRBJ2-7, with 11 bases matching TRBD1. This CDR3 has 13 residues. V lost 7 bases and J lost 5; bases outside the gene matches: 4. Looked up from germline, CDR1 is KGHSH and CDR2 is LQKENI.

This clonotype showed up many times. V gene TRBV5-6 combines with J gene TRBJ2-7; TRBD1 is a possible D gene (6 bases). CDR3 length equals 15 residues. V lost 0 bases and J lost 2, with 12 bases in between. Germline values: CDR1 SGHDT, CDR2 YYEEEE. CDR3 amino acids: CASSLVGQGTYEQYF. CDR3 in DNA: TGTGCCAGCAGCTTGGTGGGCCAGGGGACCTACGAGCAGTACTTC.

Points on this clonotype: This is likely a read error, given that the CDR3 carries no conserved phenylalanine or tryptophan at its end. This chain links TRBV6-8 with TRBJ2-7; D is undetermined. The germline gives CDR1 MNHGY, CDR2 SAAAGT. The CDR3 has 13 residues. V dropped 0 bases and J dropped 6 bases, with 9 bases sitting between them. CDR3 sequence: CASSYSRVGEQYL. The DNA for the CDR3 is TGTGCCAGCAGTTACTCGAGAGTCGGCGAGCAGTACTTA.

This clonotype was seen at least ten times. The CDR3 loop reads CARLATNTDTQYF. The CDR3 DNA reads TGTGCCAGACTAGCGACCAACACAGATACGCAGTATTTT. This chain joins TRBV2 and TRBJ2-3; 7 nucleotides match TRBD2. Germline V gene sequence: CDR1 SNHLY, CDR2 FYNNEI. J gave up 2 bases and V 9 bases, and 5 bases lay outside the gene matches. The CDR3 sequence is 13 residues long. The full variable domain, its missing parts supplied by reference TRBV2 and TRBJ2-3, is EPEVTQTPSHQVTQMGQEVILRCVPISNHLYFYWYRQILGQKVEFLVSFYNNEISEKSEIFDDQFSVERPDGSNFTLKIRSTKLEDSAMYFCARLATNTDTQYFGPGTRLTVL.

The CDR3 bases are TGTGCCAGCAGCCAAGATAGCGTGCTAGCGGCTACCTACAATGAGCAGTTCTTC. Amino acid sequence: CASSQDSVLAATYNEQFF. The V and J genes are TRBV3-1 and TRBJ2-1; 7 bases map to TRBD2. This CDR3 is built from 18 residues. The trim removed 0 bases at V and 2 bases at J, leaving 10 bases unmatched. The germline V gene has CDR1 LGHDT and CDR2 YNNKEL (reference sequence).

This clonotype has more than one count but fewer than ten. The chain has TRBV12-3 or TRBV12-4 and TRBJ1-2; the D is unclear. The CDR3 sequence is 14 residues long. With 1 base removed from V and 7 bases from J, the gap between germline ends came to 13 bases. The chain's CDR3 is CASSLGGGIFGYTF. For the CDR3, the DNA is TGTGCCAGCAGTTTAGGTGGTGGGATATTTGGCTACACCTTC.

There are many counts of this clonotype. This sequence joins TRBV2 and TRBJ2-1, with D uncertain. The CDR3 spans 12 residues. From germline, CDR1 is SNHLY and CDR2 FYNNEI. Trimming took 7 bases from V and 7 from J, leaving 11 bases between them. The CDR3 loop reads CASKGSLNEQFF. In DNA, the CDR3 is TGTGCCAGCAAGGGCTCACTTAATGAGCAGTTCTTC.